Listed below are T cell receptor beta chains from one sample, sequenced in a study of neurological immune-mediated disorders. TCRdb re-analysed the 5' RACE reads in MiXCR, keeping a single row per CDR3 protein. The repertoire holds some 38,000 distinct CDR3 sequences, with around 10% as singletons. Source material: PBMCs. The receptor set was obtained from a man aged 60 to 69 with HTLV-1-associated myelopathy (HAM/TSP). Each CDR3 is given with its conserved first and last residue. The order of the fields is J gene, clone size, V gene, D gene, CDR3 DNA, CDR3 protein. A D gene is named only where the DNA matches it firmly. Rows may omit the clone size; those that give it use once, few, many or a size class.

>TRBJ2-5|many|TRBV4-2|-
TGTGCCAGCAGCCGGACAGAACAAGAGACCCAGTACTTC
CASSRTEQETQYF
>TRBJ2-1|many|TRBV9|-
TGTGCCAGCAGCCCCCAGGAATTGGGCAATGAGCAGTTCTTC
CASSPQELGNEQFF
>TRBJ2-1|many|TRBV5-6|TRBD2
TGTGCCAGCAGCTTGCCTAGCGGGAGTTCATACAATGAGCAGTTCTTC
CASSLPSGSSYNEQFF
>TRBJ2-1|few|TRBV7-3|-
TGTGCCAGCAGCTTTTCGGGTGGCGATGAGCAGTTCTTC
CASSFSGGDEQFF
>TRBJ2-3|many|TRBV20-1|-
TGCAGTGCTCCTCAGGGGGGGTCAGATACGCAGTATTTT
CSAPQGGSDTQYF
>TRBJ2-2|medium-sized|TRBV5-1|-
TGCGCCAGCAGCTGGCAGGGGAACACCGGGGAGCTGTTTTTT
CASSWQGNTGELFF
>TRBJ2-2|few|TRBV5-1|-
TGCGCCAGCAGCCACATTGAGGGCGGGGAGCTGTTTTTT
CASSHIEGGELFF
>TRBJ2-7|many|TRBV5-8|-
TGTGCCAGCAGCTCCCGAACATACGAGCAGTACTTC
CASSSRTYEQYF
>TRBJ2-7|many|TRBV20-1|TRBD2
TGCAGTGCTACACCAGGACTAGCGGGATCCTACGAGCAGTACTTC
CSATPGLAGSYEQYF
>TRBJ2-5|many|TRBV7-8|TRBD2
TGTGCCAGCAGCTTAGACGCTAGCGGGAGTAGAGAGACCCAGTACTTC
CASSLDASGSRETQYF
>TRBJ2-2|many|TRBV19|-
TGTGCCAGTAGCGGACAGAGGATTAACACCGGGGAGCTGTTTTTT
CASSGQRINTGELFF
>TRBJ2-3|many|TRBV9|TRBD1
TGTGCCAGCAGCGCCCAGACAGGGGCCACAGATACGCAGTATTTT
CASSAQTGATDTQYF
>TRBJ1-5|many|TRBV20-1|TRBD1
TGCAGTGCTGCTTACAGGGGGCGTCAGCCCCAGCATTTT
CSAAYRGRQPQHF
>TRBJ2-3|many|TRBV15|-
TGTGCCACCAGCAGAGACCGGTGGGATACGCAGTATTTT
CATSRDRWDTQYF
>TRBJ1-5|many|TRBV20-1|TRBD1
TGCAGTGCTGTCCGGGACAGGGGATATAGCAATCAGCCCCAGCATTTT
CSAVRDRGYSNQPQHF
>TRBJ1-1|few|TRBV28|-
TGTGCCAGCAGGTTCGGGACCGGGACAAGGGGGGTGACTGAAGCTTTCTTT
CASRFGTGTRGVTEAFF
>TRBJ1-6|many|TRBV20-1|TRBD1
TGCAGTGCTCGGGACAGGGGGCTTTCACCCCTCCACTTT
CSARDRGLSPLHF
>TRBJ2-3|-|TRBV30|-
TGTGCCTGGACTACTACAGATACGCAGTATTTT
CAWTTTDTQYF
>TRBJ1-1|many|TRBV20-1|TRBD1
TGCAGTGCAACCGACAGGGCAGGAACTGAAGCTTTCTTT
CSATDRAGTEAFF
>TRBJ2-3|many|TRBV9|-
TGTGCCAGCAGCACCCGGCCTAGCGGCACAGATACGCAGTATTTT
CASSTRPSGTDTQYF
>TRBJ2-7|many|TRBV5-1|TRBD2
TGCGCCAGCAGCGACGGGGGGGGCTCGAACGTCTACGAGCAGTACTTC
CASSDGGGSNVYEQYF
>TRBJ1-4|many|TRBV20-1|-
TGCAGTGCTAGCAGGAGTACTAATGAAAAACTGTTTTTT
CSASRSTNEKLFF
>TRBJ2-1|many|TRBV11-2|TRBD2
TGTGCCAGCAGCTACCGGACTAGCGGGAACGGTGAGCAGTTCTTC
CASSYRTSGNGEQFF
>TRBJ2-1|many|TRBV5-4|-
TGTGCCAGCAGCTTGGGCGGCAGCGAGCAGTTCTTC
CASSLGGSEQFF
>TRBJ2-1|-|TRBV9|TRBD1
TGTGTCAGCAGCCCAGGGACAGGATTCGATGAGCAGTTCTTC
CVSSPGTGFDEQFF
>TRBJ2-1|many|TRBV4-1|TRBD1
TGCGCCAGCAGCCACTTAGACAGGGCGTTTGGGGGTGAGCAGTTCTTC
CASSHLDRAFGGEQFF
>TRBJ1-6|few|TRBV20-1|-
TGCAGTGCTAGAGATGGGGTGGGGTCACCCCTCCACTTT
CSARDGVGSPLHF
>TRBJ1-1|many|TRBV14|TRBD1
TGTGCCAGCAGACAGACTACAGGGGGCACTGAAGCTTTCTTT
CASRQTTGGTEAFF
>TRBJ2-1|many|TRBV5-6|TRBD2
TGTGCCAGCAGCTTTTACGCGGGAGGTGAATCCTACAATGAGCAGTTCTTC
CASSFYAGGESYNEQFF
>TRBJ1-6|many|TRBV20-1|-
TGCAGTGCTAGAGACAGGGTTGATTCACCCCTCCACTTT
CSARDRVDSPLHF
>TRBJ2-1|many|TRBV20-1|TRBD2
TGCAGTGCTAGAGATTCGGGGGGTCCGAGCTCCTACAATGAGCAGTTCTTC
CSARDSGGPSSYNEQFF
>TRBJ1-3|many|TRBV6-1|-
TGTGCCAGCAGGACGCCAGGTAGCCGCTCTGGAAACACCATATATTTT
CASRTPGSRSGNTIYF
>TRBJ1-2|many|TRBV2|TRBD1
TGTGCCAGCAGTCCAGGGGGCCGTGGCTACACCTTC
CASSPGGRGYTF
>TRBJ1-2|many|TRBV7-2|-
TGTGCCAGCAGCCGGGGGGCGGGGCGGGGTTTGGCAACTAGGTATGGCTACACCTTC
CASSRGAGRGLATRYGYTF
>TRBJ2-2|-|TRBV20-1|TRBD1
TGCAGTGCTAGCCAGGGGGCTTCCGGGGAGCTGTTTTTT
CSASQGASGELFF
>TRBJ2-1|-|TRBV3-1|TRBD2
TGTGCCAGCAGCCAACCAGCGGGAGATCAGGTCTTC
CASSQPAGDQVF
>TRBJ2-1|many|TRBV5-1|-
TGCGCCAGCGAGGAGGGGGCAAGTTTCGATTCACTCTCCTACAATGAGCAGTTCTTC
CASEEGASFDSLSYNEQFF
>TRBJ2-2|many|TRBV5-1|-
TGCGCCAGCAGCAGCGCCAGCACCGGGGAGCTGTTTTTT
CASSSASTGELFF
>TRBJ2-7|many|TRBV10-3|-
TGTGCCATCGGGGGGCAAAGCTCCTACGAGCAGTACTTC
CAIGGQSSYEQYF
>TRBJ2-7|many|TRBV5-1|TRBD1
TGCGCCAGCAGCCCTGGACGCGGACAGGGAGGTTCATACGAGCAGTACTTC
CASSPGRGQGGSYEQYF
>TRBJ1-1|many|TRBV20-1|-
TGCAGTGCTAGGGATTTTTTCAGGGGGAACACTGAAGCTTTCTTT
CSARDFFRGNTEAFF
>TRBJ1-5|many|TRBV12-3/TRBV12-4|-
TGTGCCAGCAGTCCTACGGTAGGGGGTCAGCCCCAGCATTTT
CASSPTVGGQPQHF
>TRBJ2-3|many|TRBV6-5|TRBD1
TGTGCCAGCAGAACGGACAGGGGCCCGACAGATACGCAGTATTTT
CASRTDRGPTDTQYF
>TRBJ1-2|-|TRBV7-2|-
TGTGCCAGCAGCCCTAGCTTACAGAACTATGACTACACCTTC
CASSPSLQNYDYTF
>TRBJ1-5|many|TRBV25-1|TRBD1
TGTGCCAGCAGTGAGTCCGGGACAGGCCTTAATCAGCCCCAGCATTTT
CASSESGTGLNQPQHF
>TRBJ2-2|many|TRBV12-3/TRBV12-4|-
TGTGCCAGCACCCTCGGCCCGGCGGCCGGGGAGCTGTTTTTT
CASTLGPAAGELFF
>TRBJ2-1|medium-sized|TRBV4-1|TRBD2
TGCGCCAGCAGCCAAGAAGGGAGGGGACGTGACAATGAGCAGTTCTTC
CASSQEGRGRDNEQFF
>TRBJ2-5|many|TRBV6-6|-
TGTGCCAGCAGCCAGGACCTCCTGACCCAGTACTTC
CASSQDLLTQYF
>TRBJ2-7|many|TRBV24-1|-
TGTGCCACGAAGCGAGGAGCCCACCGACGTAGGGCTCACGAGCAGTACTTC
CATKRGAHRRRAHEQYF
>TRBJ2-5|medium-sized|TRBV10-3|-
TGTGCCATCAGTGAAGGAACAGGATCATACATGGAGACCCAGTACTTC
CAISEGTGSYMETQYF